This T cell receptor (beta chain) was captured in a study of CD8 T cells in ankylosing spondylitis. Study-level results: Apparently characteristic of ankylosing spondylitis blood was a TCR beta motif (eight highly homologous variants).

The CDR3 is made up of 16 amino acids. Trimming took 4 bases from V and 5 from J; bases not matched to a gene: 7. Germline V CDR1 and CDR2: SGHRS, YFSETQ. This clonotype occurred a few times. Its specificity is not known. One entry per CDR3 protein, called by TCRdb with MiXCR from the 5' RACE reads. The sample shows around 100,000 distinct CDR3 sequences, less than 25% of them seen only once. Material for sequencing was synovial fluid, either unsorted or a sorted T cell fraction (not recorded which). This chain joins TRBV5-1 and TRBJ2-5, with TRBD2 matching over 14 bases. The receptor was derived from a male donor with ankylosing spondylitis. The CDR3 region is CASSRGTSGSLETQYF. The CDR3, as DNA: TGCGCCAGCAGCCGGGGGACTAGCGGGAGTTTGGAGACCCAGTACTTC.